One sample yielded the 5 T cell receptor beta chains listed below, sequenced in a study of OX40 agonist ivuxolimab in advanced cancers. Measured with immunoSEQ multiplex PCR; TCRdb has only the in-frame clones, and not every one. This sample carries around 100,000 clones, roughly nine tenths of them seen once, and the ten largest clones take around 0.33%. Sequenced here: CD4+ or CD8+ T cells sorted from blood, sampled in a trial of the OX40 agonist ivuxolimab. Every receptor here comes from an adult with an advanced solid tumor such as melanoma, head and neck, liver or kidney cancer.

The chain is built from TRBV28 and TRBJ2-2; D ambiguous. The CDR3 spans 12 residues. The germline V gene encodes CDR1 MDHEN and CDR2 SYDVKM. Trimming stripped 6 bases from V and 3 bases from J, with 5 bases between. The CDR3 loop is CASRKYTGELFF. The DNA for the CDR3 is TGTGCCAGCAGGAAGTACACCGGGGAGCTGTTTTTT.

This rearrangement joins TRBV6-1 to TRBJ2-3; 11 nucleotides agree with TRBD2. Germline V gene data show CDR1 as MNHNS and CDR2 as SASEGT. After removal of 7 bases from V and 5 bases from J, the junction contained 2 bases not matched to a gene. The CDR3 is made up of 13 amino acids. The CDR3 DNA is TGTGCCAGCACGGGACTAGCGGAAGATACGCAGTATTTT. It specifies CASTGLAEDTQYF.

The genes are TRBV10-3 and TRBJ2-1; no reliable D call. The CDR3 has 12 residues. The germline V and J ends were trimmed by 3 bases and 6 bases, with 6 bases remaining between them. Looked up from germline, CDR1 is ENHRY and CDR2 is SYGVKD. The CDR3: CAISEGSNEQFF. The CDR3 region has the DNA TGTGCCATCAGTGAAGGATCCAATGAGCAGTTCTTC.

This clone showed up just a few times. This chain joins TRBV19 and TRBJ1-1; TRBD1 matches 11 bases. There are 13 residues in the CDR3. V shed 6 bases, J shed 8 bases, and the junction held 5 bases outside the gene matches. Germline CDR1 LNHDA, CDR2 SQIVND (reference sequence). The DNA for the CDR3 is TGTGCCAGTAGCGGGGACAGGGGGGTAGAAGCTTTCTTT. Encoded protein: CASSGDRGVEAFF.

V gene TRBV19 combines with J gene TRBJ2-5; the match to TRBD2 covers 9 bases. The J call is doubtful: the DNA matches TRBJ2-7 better. Looked up from germline, CDR1 is LNHDA and CDR2 is SQIVND (reference sequence). The CDR3 is 14 amino acids. The CDR3 region has the DNA TGTGCCAGTAGGATGACTAGCGGAACCTACGAGCAGTACTTC. Its translation is CASRMTSGTYEQYF.